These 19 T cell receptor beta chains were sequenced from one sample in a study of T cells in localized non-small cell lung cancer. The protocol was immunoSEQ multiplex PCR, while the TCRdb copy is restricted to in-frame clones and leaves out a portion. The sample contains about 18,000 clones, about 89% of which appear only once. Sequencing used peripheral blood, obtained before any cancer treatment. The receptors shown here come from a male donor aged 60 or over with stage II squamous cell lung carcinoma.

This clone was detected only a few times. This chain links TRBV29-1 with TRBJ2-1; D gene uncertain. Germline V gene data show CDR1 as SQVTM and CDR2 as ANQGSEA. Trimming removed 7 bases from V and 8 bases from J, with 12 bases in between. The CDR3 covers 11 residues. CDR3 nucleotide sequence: TGCAGCGCCGGGTTTCTGGATGAGCAGTTCTTC. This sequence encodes CSAGFLDEQFF.

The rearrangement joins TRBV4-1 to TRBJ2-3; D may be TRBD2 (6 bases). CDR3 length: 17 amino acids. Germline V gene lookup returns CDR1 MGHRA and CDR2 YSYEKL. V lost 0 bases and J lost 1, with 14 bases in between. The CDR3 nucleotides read TGCGCCAGCAGCCAAGATTCGTGGCGGGACCGCACAGATACGCAGTATTTT. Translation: CASSQDSWRDRTDTQYF.

The CDR3 protein is CASSFGTGTYEQYF. DNA of the CDR3: TGTGCCAGCAGCTTCGGGACAGGGACCTACGAGCAGTACTTC. The genes are TRBV13 and TRBJ2-7; 9 bases align to TRBD1. The CDR3 is 14 residues long. The V gene's germline CDR1 is PRHDT and CDR2 FYEKMQ (reference sequence). J gave up 2 bases and V 3 bases, and 2 bases lay outside the gene matches. The whole variable domain, remainder taken from reference TRBV13 and TRBJ2-7, is AAGVIQSPRHLIKEKRETATLKCYPIPRHDTVYWYQQGPGQDPQFLISFYEKMQSDKGSIPDRFSAQQFSDYHSELNMSSLELGDSALYFCASSFGTGTYEQYFGPGTRLTVT.

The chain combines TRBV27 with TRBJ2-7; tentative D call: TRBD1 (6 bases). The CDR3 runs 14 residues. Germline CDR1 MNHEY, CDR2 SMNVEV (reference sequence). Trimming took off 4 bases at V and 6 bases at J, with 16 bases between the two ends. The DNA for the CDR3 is TGTGCCAGCAGTTCAAACAGGGCCTTACGCGAGCAGTACTTC. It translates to CASSSNRALREQYF.

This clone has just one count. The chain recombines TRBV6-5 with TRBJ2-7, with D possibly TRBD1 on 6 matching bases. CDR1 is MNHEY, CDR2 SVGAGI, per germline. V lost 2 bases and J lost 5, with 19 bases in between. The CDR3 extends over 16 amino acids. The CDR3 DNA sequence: TGTGCCAGCAGTTACCTCAGGGGTAGCAGTTTCCACGAGCAGTACTTC. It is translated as CASSYLRGSSFHEQYF.

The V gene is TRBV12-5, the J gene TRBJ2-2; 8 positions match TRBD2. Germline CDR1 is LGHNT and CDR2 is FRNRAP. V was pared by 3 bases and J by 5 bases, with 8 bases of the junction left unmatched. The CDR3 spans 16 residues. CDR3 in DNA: TGTGCTAGTGGTTTCGGGACTAGATGGTGGACCGGGGAGCTGTTTTTT. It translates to CASGFGTRWWTGELFF.

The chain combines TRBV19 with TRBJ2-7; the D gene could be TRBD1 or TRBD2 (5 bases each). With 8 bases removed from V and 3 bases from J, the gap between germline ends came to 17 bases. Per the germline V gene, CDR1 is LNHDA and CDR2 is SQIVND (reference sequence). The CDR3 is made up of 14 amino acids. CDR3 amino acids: CASSPGRSYYEQYF. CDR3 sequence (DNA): TGTGCCAGTTCTCCGGGACGTAGTTACTACGAGCAGTACTTC. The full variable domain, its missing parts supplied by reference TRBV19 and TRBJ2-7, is DGGITQSPKYLFRKEGQNVTLSCEQNLNHDAMYWYRQDPGQGLRLIYYSQIVNDFQKGDIAEGYSVSREKKESFPLTVTSAQKNPTAFYLCASSPGRSYYEQYFGPGTRLTVT.

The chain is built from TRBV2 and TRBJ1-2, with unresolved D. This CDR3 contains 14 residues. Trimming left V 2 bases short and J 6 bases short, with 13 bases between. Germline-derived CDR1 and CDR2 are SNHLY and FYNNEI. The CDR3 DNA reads TGTGCCAGCAGTGAATTGCGTGGAACTGATGGCTACACCTTC. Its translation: CASSELRGTDGYTF.

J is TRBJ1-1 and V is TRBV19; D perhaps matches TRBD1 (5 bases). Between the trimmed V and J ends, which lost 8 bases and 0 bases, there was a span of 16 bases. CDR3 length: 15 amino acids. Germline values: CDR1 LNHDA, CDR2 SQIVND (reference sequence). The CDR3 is CASSPSGPMNTEAFF. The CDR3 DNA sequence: TGTGCCAGTTCGCCCTCGGGGCCAATGAACACTGAAGCTTTCTTT. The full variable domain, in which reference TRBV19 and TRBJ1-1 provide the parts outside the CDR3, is DGGITQSPKYLFRKEGQNVTLSCEQNLNHDAMYWYRQDPGQGLRLIYYSQIVNDFQKGDIAEGYSVSREKKESFPLTVTSAQKNPTAFYLCASSPSGPMNTEAFFGQGTRLTVV.

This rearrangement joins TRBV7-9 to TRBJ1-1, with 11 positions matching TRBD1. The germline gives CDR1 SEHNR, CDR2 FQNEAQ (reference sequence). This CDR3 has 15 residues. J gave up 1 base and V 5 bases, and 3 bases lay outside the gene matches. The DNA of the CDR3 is TGTGCCAGCAGCCGCGGGACAGGGGGGAACACTGAAGCTTTCTTT. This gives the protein CASSRGTGGNTEAFF.

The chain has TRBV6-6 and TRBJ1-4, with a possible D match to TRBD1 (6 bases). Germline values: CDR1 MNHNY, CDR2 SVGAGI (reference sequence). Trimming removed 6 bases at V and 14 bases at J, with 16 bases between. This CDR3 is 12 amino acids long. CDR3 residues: CASSQLGGSLFF. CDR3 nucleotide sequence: TGTGCCAGCAGCCAACTAGGGGGATCTCTGTTTTTT.

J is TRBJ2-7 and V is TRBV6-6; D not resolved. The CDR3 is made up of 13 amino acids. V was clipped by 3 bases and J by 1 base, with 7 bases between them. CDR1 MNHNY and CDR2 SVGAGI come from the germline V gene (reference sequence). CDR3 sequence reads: CASSYKESYEQYF. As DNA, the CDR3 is TGTGCCAGCAGTTATAAGGAGTCCTACGAGCAGTACTTC.

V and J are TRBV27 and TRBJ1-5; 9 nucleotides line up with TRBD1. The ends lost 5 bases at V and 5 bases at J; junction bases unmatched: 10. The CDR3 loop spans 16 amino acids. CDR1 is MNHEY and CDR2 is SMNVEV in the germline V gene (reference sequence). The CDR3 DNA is TGTGCCAGCAGTCGCAGCGTTACAGGGGGCTATCAGCCCCAGCATTTT. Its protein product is CASSRSVTGGYQPQHF.

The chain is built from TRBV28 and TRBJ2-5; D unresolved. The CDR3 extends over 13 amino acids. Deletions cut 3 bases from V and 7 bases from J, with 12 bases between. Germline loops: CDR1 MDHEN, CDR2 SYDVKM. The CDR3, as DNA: TGTGCCAGCAGTTTCCCCGGGCCCACGACCCAGTACTTC. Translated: CASSFPGPTTQYF.

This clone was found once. The DNA of the CDR3 is TGTGCCAGCTCCGCGGGAGGGAAAGGGAACACCGGGGAGCTGTTTTTT. Protein product: CASSAGGKGNTGELFF. The chain employs TRBV9 and TRBJ2-2; 9 bases map to TRBD2. The CDR3 extends over 16 amino acids. J gave up 1 base and V 7 bases, and 8 bases lay outside the gene matches. Germline assignment: CDR1 SGDLS and CDR2 YYNGEE.

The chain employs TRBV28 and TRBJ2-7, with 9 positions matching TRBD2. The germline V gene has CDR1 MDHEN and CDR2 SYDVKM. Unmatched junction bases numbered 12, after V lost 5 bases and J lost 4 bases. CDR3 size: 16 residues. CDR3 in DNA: TGTGCCAGCAGTATAAGAGGTAGCGGGAGAGATTACGAGCAGTACTTC. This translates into CASSIRGSGRDYEQYF.

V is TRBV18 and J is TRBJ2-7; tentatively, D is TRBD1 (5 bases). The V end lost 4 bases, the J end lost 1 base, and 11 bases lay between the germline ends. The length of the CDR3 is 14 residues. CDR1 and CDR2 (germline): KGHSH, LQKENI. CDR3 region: CASSLETGSYEQYF. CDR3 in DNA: TGTGCCAGCTCACTAGAAACAGGTTCCTACGAGCAGTACTTC.

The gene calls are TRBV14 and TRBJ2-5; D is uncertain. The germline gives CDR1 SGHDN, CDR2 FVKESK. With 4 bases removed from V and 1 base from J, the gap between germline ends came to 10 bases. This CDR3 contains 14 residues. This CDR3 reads CASSRKAFQETQYF. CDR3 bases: TGTGCCAGCAGCCGTAAAGCCTTCCAAGAGACCCAGTACTTC.

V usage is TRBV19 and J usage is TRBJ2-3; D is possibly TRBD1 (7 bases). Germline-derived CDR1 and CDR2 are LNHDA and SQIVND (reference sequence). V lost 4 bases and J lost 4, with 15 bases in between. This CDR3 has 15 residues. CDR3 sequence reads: CASSTTGEAADTQYF. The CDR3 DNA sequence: TGTGCCAGTAGTACCACAGGGGAGGCGGCAGATACGCAGTATTTT.